The 26 T cell receptor beta chains below were found in one sample sequenced in a study of cytomegalovirus exposure and HLA in healthy donors (dated by TCRdb to the late 2010s). Library method: the immunoSEQ multiplex PCR assay. A mixture of 60 forward primers for TCR Vbeta segments and 13 reverse primers for TCR Jbeta segments was used in the multiplex PCR. The clones in this table, taken by TCRdb from immuneACCESS, are in-frame only. Not every clone is retained; where verified, under half of the shortfall comes from an unresolved V gene, and the cause of the rest is unknown. The sample table shows 90,000 to 150,000 clones, and 65% to 80% are seen once. The top ten clonotypes cover roughly 6% of the sample. Sequencing was carried out using PBMCs. These receptors were taken from a man between 18 and 35 years old in good health and CMV-seropositive.

This sequence joins TRBV28 and TRBJ1-1, with a possible D match to TRBD1 (5 bases). Germline V CDR1 and CDR2: MDHEN, SYDVKM. The ends were cut back, 3 bases at V and 0 bases at J, with 11 bases in the middle. CDR3 size: 15 residues. The CDR3 reads CASSLQGIMNTEAFF. CDR3 bases: TGTGCCAGCAGTTTGCAGGGAATTATGAACACTGAAGCTTTCTTT.

This clone was recorded a few times. The chain uses TRBV6-5 and TRBJ1-6; 8 nucleotides line up with TRBD1. The CDR3 has 16 residues. Germline lookup yields CDR1 MNHEY and CDR2 SVGAGI. The J segment lost 7 bases and the V segment lost 0 bases, leaving 5 bases of the junction unmatched. DNA of the CDR3: TGTGCCAGCAGTTACTCTCTTGGACAGGGAAATTCACCCCTCCACTTT. This encodes CASSYSLGQGNSPLHF.

Only a few counts were recorded for this clone. The V and J genes are TRBV2 and TRBJ2-7; D perhaps matches TRBD1 (7 bases). This CDR3 is 14 amino acids long. The V end was cut by 3 bases, the J end by 0 bases, with 9 bases between. Per the germline V gene, CDR1 is SNHLY and CDR2 is FYNNEI. CDR3 loop: CASSERDSSYEQYF. In DNA form, the CDR3 reads TGTGCCAGCAGTGAGCGGGACAGCTCCTACGAGCAGTACTTC.

CDR3: CAWSKLGEQYF. Here the CDR3 DNA reads TGTGCCTGGAGTAAACTAGGAGAGCAGTACTTC. The genes are TRBV30 and TRBJ2-7; a possible D gene is TRBD2 (5 bases). The CDR3 totals 11 residues. Germline V gene sequence: CDR1 GTSNPN, CDR2 SVGIG (reference sequence). V lost 2 bases to trimming and J lost 7 bases, with 9 bases between them.

The table lists this clone with a few counts. The V and J genes are TRBV9 and TRBJ1-2, with TRBD1 matching 8 bases. CDR1 and CDR2 from the germline V gene are SGDLS and YYNGEE. The CDR3 length is 15 residues. With 3 bases clipped from V and 4 bases from J, the junction kept 8 bases outside the gene matches. Here the CDR3 DNA reads TGTGCCAGCAGCGAAACAGGGGGGGTAAGCTATGGCTACACCTTC. It encodes CASSETGGVSYGYTF. Supplemented by reference TRBV9 and TRBJ1-2, the full variable domain reads DSGVTQTPKHLITATGQRVTLRCSPRSGDLSVYWYQQSLDQGLQFLIQYYNGEERAKGNILERFSAQQFPDLHSELNLSSLELGDSALYFCASSETGGVSYGYTFGSGTRLTVV.

This clone was picked up one time. At one end, the junction sequence differs from germline, possibly due to a read error. The V gene is TRBV27, the J gene TRBJ2-5; 9 bases are a match to TRBD2. Looked up from germline, CDR1 is MNHEY and CDR2 is SMNVEV (reference sequence). This CDR3 region has 13 residues. The CDR3 DNA reads TGTGCCAGCAATTTAGCGGGGGAAGAGACCCAGTACTTC. Translating it yields CASNLAGEETQYF.

The chain has TRBV5-4 and TRBJ1-2; 8 bases align to TRBD1. The V gene end was trimmed by 4 bases and the J gene end by 3 bases; junction bases not matched to a gene: 5. Per the germline V gene, CDR1 is SGHNT and CDR2 is YYREEE (reference sequence). The CDR3 covers 14 residues. The CDR3 sequence is CASSRSGQDYGYTF. CDR3 coding DNA: TGTGCCAGCAGCCGTTCGGGACAGGACTATGGCTACACCTTC.

This chain joins TRBV20-1 and TRBJ1-2, with 8 bases that match TRBD1. The germline gives CDR1 DFQATT, CDR2 SNEGSKA (reference sequence). The CDR3 spans 11 residues. The V segment lost 6 bases and the J segment 8 bases; nucleotides outside the gene matches: 5. CDR3 DNA: TGCAGTGCGGGGGACAGGTCCGGCTACACCTTC. Protein product: CSAGDRSGYTF.

J is TRBJ1-1 and V is TRBV29-1, with 8 bases lining up with TRBD1. The CDR3 loop spans 12 amino acids. Losses at the gene ends were 7 bases for V and 7 bases for J; bases not matched to a gene: 8. Per the germline V gene, CDR1 is SQVTM and CDR2 is ANQGSEA. The CDR3 spells CSASGQGREAFF. The CDR3 DNA follows: TGCAGCGCCAGCGGACAGGGACGTGAAGCTTTCTTT.

Details on this clone: Relative to the germline gene, one junction end is altered; a read error may explain this. The chain has TRBV5-1 and TRBJ2-6; tentatively, D is TRBD1 (5 bases). The CDR3 contains 16 residues. Germline V gene sequence: CDR1 SGHRS, CDR2 YFSETQ. The DNA of the CDR3 is TGCGCCAGCAGCTTGGTAGGGGTAACTGGGGCCAACGGCCTGACTTTC. Protein: CASSLVGVTGANGLTF.

V and J are TRBV7-3 and TRBJ1-1; D is perhaps TRBD1 (5 bases). CDR1 is SGHTA, CDR2 FQGTGA, per germline. Trimming removed 1 base from V and 7 bases from J, with 10 bases in between. The CDR3 has 13 residues. The CDR3 coding sequence is TGTGCCAGCAGCTTAATCAGGGAAAGTGAAGCTTTCTTT. It translates to CASSLIRESEAFF.

A few counts support this clone. The chain combines TRBV13 with TRBJ2-1, with 13 bases lining up with TRBD2. This CDR3 has 23 residues. CDR1 and CDR2 from the germline V gene are PRHDT and FYEKMQ (reference sequence). V gave up 5 bases and J gave up 0 bases; unmatched junction bases: 22. CDR3 nucleotide sequence: TGTGCCAGCAGCGGAGGACAGGGAACTAGCGGGGGGGTTATTACGAGCTCCTACAATGAGCAGTTCTTC. It translates to CASSGGQGTSGGVITSSYNEQFF.

The chain uses TRBV9 and TRBJ2-3; D remains unclear. The CDR3 loop spans 14 amino acids. V gave up 0 bases and J gave up 3 bases, with 8 bases separating them. CDR1 and CDR2 from the germline V gene are SGDLS and YYNGEE. CDR3 region: CASSVGHYTDTQYF. The CDR3 nucleotides are TGTGCCAGCAGCGTAGGGCATTATACAGATACGCAGTATTTT. Based on the CDR3 plus reference TRBV9 and TRBJ2-3, the full variable domain is DSGVTQTPKHLITATGQRVTLRCSPRSGDLSVYWYQQSLDQGLQFLIQYYNGEERAKGNILERFSAQQFPDLHSELNLSSLELGDSALYFCASSVGHYTDTQYFGPGTRLTVL.

V usage is TRBV18 and J usage is TRBJ2-2; D gene ambiguous. V shed 3 bases and J shed 7 bases, with 12 bases lying between them. This CDR3 is 14 amino acids long. CDR1 and CDR2 from the germline V gene are KGHSH and LQKENI. CDR3 protein: CASSPAITHGELFF. CDR3 DNA: TGTGCCAGCTCACCGGCCATCACCCACGGGGAGCTGTTTTTT.

This clone has just one count. The J gene is TRBJ2-7, the V gene TRBV25-1; D may be TRBD1 (5 bases). The germline gives CDR1 MGHDK, CDR2 SYGVNS. The CDR3 covers 14 residues. Trimming removed 2 bases at V and 2 bases at J, with 10 bases between. CDR3 sequence: CASSERGYAYEQYF. CDR3 DNA sequence: TGTGCCAGCAGTGAAAGGGGATATGCCTACGAGCAGTACTTC.

The chain joins TRBV14 to TRBJ2-3; D is ambiguous. Trimming left V 4 bases short and J 3 bases short, with 8 bases between. The CDR3 totals 13 residues. The germline V gene encodes CDR1 SGHDN and CDR2 FVKESK. The CDR3: CASSLLVTDTQYF. Here the CDR3 DNA reads TGTGCCAGCAGCCTCTTAGTAACAGATACGCAGTATTTT.

The chain links TRBV11-1 to TRBJ1-1; possibly TRBD1 for D (5 bases). The CDR3 has 16 residues. The germline CDR1 and CDR2 sequences are SGHAT and FQDESV (reference sequence). The V end was cut by 1 base, the J end by 0 bases, with 12 bases between. The CDR3 DNA follows: TGTGCCAGCAGCTTAGGGGGAAGGGGTATGAACACTGAAGCTTTCTTT. Amino acid sequence: CASSLGGRGMNTEAFF.

The V and J genes are TRBV5-1 and TRBJ2-7, with D hard to call. V lost 4 bases and J lost 0, with 11 bases in between. Germline V CDR1 and CDR2: SGHRS, YFSETQ. The CDR3 covers 14 residues. The CDR3 bases are TGCGCCAGCAGCCCGGAGTGGAACTCCTACGAGCAGTACTTC. Its translation is CASSPEWNSYEQYF.

The V gene is TRBV29-1, the J gene TRBJ2-5; D remains unclear. The V gene's germline CDR1 is SQVTM and CDR2 ANQGSEA. Trimming cost V 4 bases and J 5 bases, with 11 bases left between them. This CDR3 comprises 12 residues. In DNA, the CDR3 is TGCAGCGTTGTCTTCTGGGCCGAGACCCAGTACTTC. Protein product: CSVVFWAETQYF.

This clone was observed a single time. The genes are TRBV6-5 and TRBJ1-2, with 8 bases matching TRBD1. CDR1 and CDR2 (germline): MNHEY, SVGAGI. The CDR3 is 14 residues long. V was pared by 4 bases and J by 5 bases, with 6 bases of the junction left unmatched. CDR3 sequence: CASSFGQGLYGYTF. The CDR3, as DNA: TGTGCCAGCAGTTTCGGACAGGGATTGTATGGCTACACCTTC.

V gene TRBV27 combines with J gene TRBJ2-3; D uncertain. Trimming removed 5 bases at V and 5 bases at J, with 11 bases between. CDR3 length: 13 residues. The V gene's germline CDR1 is MNHEY and CDR2 SMNVEV (reference sequence). The CDR3 region has the DNA TGTGCCAGCAGTCCCCGGGTGGGAGATACGCAGTATTTT. Residues: CASSPRVGDTQYF.

This chain uses TRBV13 with TRBJ1-1, with TRBD1 matching 8 bases. CDR3 size: 15 residues. The V gene's germline CDR1 is PRHDT and CDR2 FYEKMQ (reference sequence). V shed 5 bases and J 1 base; nucleotides not matched to a gene: 6. CDR3 in amino acids: CASSGNRGRNTEAFF. The CDR3 DNA reads TGTGCCAGCAGCGGGAACAGGGGGAGGAACACTGAAGCTTTCTTT.

This chain links TRBV28 with TRBJ2-1; 7 bases match TRBD1. The CDR3 contains 13 residues. Losses at the gene ends were 0 bases for V and 7 bases for J; bases not matched to a gene: 0. Germline V gene lookup returns CDR1 MDHEN and CDR2 SYDVKM. The CDR3 spells CASSLWTGNEQFF. The CDR3 DNA is TGTGCCAGCAGTTTATGGACAGGGAATGAGCAGTTCTTC.

The rearrangement joins TRBV7-3 to TRBJ1-2, with 7 bases lining up with TRBD1. The CDR3 sequence is 16 residues long. The germline V gene encodes CDR1 SGHTA and CDR2 FQGTGA. The trim removed 5 bases at V and 8 bases at J, leaving 17 bases unmatched. CDR3 coding DNA: TGTGCCAGCAGCCAAGGGGGCAGGGCCTTTTCGGTCGGCTACACCTTC. Encoded protein: CASSQGGRAFSVGYTF.

This chain uses TRBV7-2 with TRBJ1-4; 10 bases fit TRBD1. Germline CDR1 and CDR2: SGHTA and FQGNSA. CDR3 size: 14 residues. V trimming: 4 bases; J trimming: 8 bases; junction bases outside the gene matches: 4. The CDR3, as DNA: TGTGCCAGCAGCTCTGACAGGGGGCACGAAAAACTGTTTTTT. This codes for CASSSDRGHEKLFF.

V and J are TRBV27 and TRBJ1-4, with D perhaps TRBD1 (5 bases). The V gene lost 3 bases and the J gene lost 4 bases, with 9 bases spanning the gap. The CDR3 consists of 14 residues. In germline, CDR1 is MNHEY, CDR2 SMNVEV (reference sequence). The CDR3 loop reads CASSFAGFNEKLFF. In DNA, the CDR3 is TGTGCCAGCAGTTTTGCAGGGTTTAATGAAAAACTGTTTTTT. The entire variable domain, with the rest obtained from reference TRBV27 and TRBJ1-4, is as follows: EAQVTQNPRYLITVTGKKLTVTCSQNMNHEYMSWYRQDPGLGLRQIYYSMNVEVTDKGDVPEGYKVSRKEKRNFPLILESPSPNQTSLYFCASSFAGFNEKLFFGSGTQLSVL.